This TCR beta chain was found in a study of a mutant IDH1 vaccine in newly diagnosed glioma. Sequencing was performed with immunoSEQ multiplex PCR; in TCRdb, only in-frame clones are kept and a portion is missing. The data contain some 30,000 clones, roughly 77% of them seen just once; the ten biggest clones take up over 15%. The time point was: week 35, safety follow-up. Vaccinated patients received 300 ug of mutant IDH1 20-mer peptide per dose, with topical imiquimod. To note about this clone: Its cognate antigen is unknown.

Germline-derived CDR1 and CDR2 are MNHEY and SMNVEV (reference sequence). V shed 6 bases and J 5 bases; nucleotides not matched to a gene: 7. The CDR3 length is 14 residues. The material sequenced was PBMCs, taken from a glioma patient whose treatment included an IDH1 peptide vaccine. The rearrangement links TRBV27 to TRBJ2-1, with TRBD2 identical over 7 bases. This receptor was taken from a man aged 30 to 45 with glioma. The DNA for the CDR3 is TGTGCCAGCAGCGGGTTAGCGGGCCACAATGAGCAGTTCTTC. Translating gives CASSGLAGHNEQFF.